This T cell receptor (beta chain) was sequenced for a study of blood T cell repertoires in COVID-19. Background on the study: Samples representing acute and convalescent COVID-19 were sourced from the United States, Italy and Spain. T cells, B-cell-depleted T cells, or PBMCs provided the cDNA or gDNA that served as material.

In the authors' methods: Amplification with reference gene primers provided the estimates of nucleated cell counts. Generated by immunoSEQ multiplex PCR, the TCRdb table keeps only in-frame clones and is missing some. The V and J calls and the clone size are those of that table, but D and trimming were determined from the DNA. The sample consists of 200,000 to 250,000 clones, around 88% of them appearing once. The CDR3 runs 16 residues. Germline CDR1 reads KGHSH; CDR2 reads LQKENI. The ends lost 3 bases at V and 4 bases at J; junction bases unmatched: 8. The clonotype originates from a woman in her twenties or thirties who had recovered from COVID-19. The chain employs TRBV18 and TRBJ1-3; 8 bases are a match to TRBD1. The sequenced material came from peripheral blood. As DNA, the CDR3 is TGTGCCAGCTCACCTGACCAGGGGGCCTCGGGAAACACCATATATTTT. Translated, it gives CASSPDQGASGNTIYF.